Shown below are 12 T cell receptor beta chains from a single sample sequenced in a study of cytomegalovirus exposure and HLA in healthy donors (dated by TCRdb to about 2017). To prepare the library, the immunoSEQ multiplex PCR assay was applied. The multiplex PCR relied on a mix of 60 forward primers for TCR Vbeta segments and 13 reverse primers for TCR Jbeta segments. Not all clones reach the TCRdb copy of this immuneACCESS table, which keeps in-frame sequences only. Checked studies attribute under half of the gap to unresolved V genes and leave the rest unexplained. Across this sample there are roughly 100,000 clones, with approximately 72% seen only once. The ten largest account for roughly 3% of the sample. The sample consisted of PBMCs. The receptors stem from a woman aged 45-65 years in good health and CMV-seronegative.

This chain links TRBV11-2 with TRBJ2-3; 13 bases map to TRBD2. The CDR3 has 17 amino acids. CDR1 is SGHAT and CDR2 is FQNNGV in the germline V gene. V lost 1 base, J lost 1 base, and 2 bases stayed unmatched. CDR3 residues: CASSLGGLAGRTDTQYF. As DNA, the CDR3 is TGTGCCAGCAGCTTAGGGGGACTAGCGGGACGCACAGATACGCAGTATTTT.

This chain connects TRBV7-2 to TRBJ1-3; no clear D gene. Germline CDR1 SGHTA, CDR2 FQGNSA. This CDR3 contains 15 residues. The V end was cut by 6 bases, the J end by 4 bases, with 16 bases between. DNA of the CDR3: TGTGCCAGCAGACCTGGAGGAGGGATAGGAAACACCATATATTTT. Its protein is CASRPGGGIGNTIYF.

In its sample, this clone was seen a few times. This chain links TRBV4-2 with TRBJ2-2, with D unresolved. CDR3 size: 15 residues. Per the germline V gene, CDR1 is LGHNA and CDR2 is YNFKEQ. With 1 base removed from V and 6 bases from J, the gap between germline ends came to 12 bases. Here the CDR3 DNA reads TGTGCCAGCAGCCAAGGCCAAGAACGGGCCGGGGAGCTGTTTTTT. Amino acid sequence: CASSQGQERAGELFF.

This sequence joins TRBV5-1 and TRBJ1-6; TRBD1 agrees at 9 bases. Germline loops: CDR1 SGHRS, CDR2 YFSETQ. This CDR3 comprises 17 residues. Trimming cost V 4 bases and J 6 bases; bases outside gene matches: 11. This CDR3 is CASSTGQGRLFNSPLHF. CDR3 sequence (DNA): TGCGCCAGCAGCACAGGACAGGGGCGTCTATTTAATTCACCCCTCCACTTT. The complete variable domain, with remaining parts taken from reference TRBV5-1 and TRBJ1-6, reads KAGVTQTPRYLIKTRGQQVTLSCSPISGHRSVSWYQQTPGQGLQFLFEYFSETQRNKGNFPGRFSGRQFSNSRSEMNVSTLELGDSALYLCASSTGQGRLFNSPLHFGNGTRLTVT.

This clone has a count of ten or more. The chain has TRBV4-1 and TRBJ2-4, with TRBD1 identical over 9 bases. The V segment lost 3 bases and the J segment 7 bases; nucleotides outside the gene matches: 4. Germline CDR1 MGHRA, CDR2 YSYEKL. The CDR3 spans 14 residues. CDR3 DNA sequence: TGCGCCAGCAGCCACCCGGGACAGGGCAACATTCAGTACTTC. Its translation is CASSHPGQGNIQYF.

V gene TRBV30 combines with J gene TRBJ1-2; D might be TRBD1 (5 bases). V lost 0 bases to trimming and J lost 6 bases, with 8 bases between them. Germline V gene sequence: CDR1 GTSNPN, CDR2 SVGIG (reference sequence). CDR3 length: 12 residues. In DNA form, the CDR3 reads TGTGCCTGGAGTGTAGGGGCGGATGGCTACACCTTC. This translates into CAWSVGADGYTF.

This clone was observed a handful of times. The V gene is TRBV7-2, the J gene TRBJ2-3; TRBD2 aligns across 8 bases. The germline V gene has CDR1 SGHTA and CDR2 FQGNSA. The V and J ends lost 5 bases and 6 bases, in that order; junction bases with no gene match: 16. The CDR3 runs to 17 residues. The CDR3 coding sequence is TGTGCCAGCAGCGAAGCTAGGAGCGGGGGCCCGGGGGATACGCAGTATTTT. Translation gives CASSEARSGGPGDTQYF. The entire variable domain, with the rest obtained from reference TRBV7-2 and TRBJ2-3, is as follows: GAGVSQSPSNKVTEKGKDVELRCDPISGHTALYWYRQSLGQGLEFLIYFQGNSAPDKSGLPSDRFSAERTGGSVSTLTIQRTQQEDSAVYLCASSEARSGGPGDTQYFGPGTRLTVL.

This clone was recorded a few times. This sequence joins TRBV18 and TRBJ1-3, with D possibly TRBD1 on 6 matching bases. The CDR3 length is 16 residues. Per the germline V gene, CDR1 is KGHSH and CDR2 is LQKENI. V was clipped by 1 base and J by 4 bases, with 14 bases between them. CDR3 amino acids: CASSPQVQGDGNTIYF. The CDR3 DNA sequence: TGTGCCAGCTCACCACAAGTACAGGGAGACGGAAACACCATATATTTT.

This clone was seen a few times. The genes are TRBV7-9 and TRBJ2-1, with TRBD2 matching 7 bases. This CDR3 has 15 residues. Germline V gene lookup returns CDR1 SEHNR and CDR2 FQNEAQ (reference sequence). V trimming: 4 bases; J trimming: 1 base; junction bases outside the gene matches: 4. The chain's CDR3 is CASSSSGVSYNEQFF. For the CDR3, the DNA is TGTGCCAGCAGCTCTAGCGGAGTTTCCTACAATGAGCAGTTCTTC.

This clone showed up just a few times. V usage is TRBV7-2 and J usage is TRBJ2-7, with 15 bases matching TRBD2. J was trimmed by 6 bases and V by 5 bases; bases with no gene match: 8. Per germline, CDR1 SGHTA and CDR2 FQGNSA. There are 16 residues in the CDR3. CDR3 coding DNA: TGTGCCAGCAGCCCCGGACTAGCGGGAGGGCTGAGCGAGCAGTACTTC. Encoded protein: CASSPGLAGGLSEQYF.

The CDR3 DNA is TGTGCCAGCAGCTTAGCGGGGGGGCATGTTGGGTTCAAGAGCTCCTACAATGAGCAGTTCTTC. Translated, it gives CASSLAGGHVGFKSSYNEQFF. This chain connects TRBV7-2 to TRBJ2-1; tentative D call: TRBD2 (7 bases). Trimming left V 0 bases short and J 0 bases short, with 24 bases between. Germline V CDR1 and CDR2: SGHTA, FQGNSA. The CDR3 sequence is 21 residues long.

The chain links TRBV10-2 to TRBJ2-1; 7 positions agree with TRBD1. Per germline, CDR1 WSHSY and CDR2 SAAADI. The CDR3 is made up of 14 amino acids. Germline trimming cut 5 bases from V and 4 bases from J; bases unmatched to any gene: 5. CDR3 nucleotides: TGCGCCAGCAGTCGACAGGGAGAATACAATGAGCAGTTCTTC. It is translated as CASSRQGEYNEQFF.